The present entry profiles one T cell receptor (beta chain) with its context. The antigen is unknown. TCR beta libraries were built with iRepertoire HTBI primers and Arm-PCR of CDR3 regions. TCRdb re-analysed the multiplex PCR reads in MiXCR, keeping a single row per CDR3 protein. The sample consists of 300,000 to 350,000 distinct CDR3 sequences, roughly a fifth of them appearing once. This entry belongs to a study of regulatory T cells in long-lasting Graves disease. Study as a whole: More than 5 years of antithyroid drugs with positive TSH receptor antibodies defined persistent Graves' disease.

The germline gives CDR1 SGHAT, CDR2 FQNNGV. V lost 0 bases to trimming and J lost 1 base, with 7 bases between them. CDR3 size: 14 residues. Study-wide points: Newly diagnosed patients had higher TCR diversity than persistent Graves' patients did. Fewer public clonotypes were shared by new patients (around 1,000) than by persistent patients (around 2,900).

The sample's time point: persistent/refractory GD, antithyroid drugs over 5 years with positive TRAb. After RNA was extracted from PBMCs, the TCR library was made from it. The genes are TRBV11-2 and TRBJ2-7; D remains ambiguous. This receptor was identified in a female donor with Graves disease. The material sequenced was peripheral blood mononuclear cells (PBMCs), taken when the disease was refractory, from a patient treated with antithyroid drugs. The CDR3 nucleotides read TGTGCCAGCAGCTTAGAGGAGATTTCCTACGAGCAGTACTTC. Its protein is CASSLEEISYEQYF.